Shown below are 20 T cell receptor beta chains from a single sample sequenced in a study of cytomegalovirus exposure and HLA in healthy donors. Amplification used 60 Vbeta primers and 13 Jbeta primers. Repertoires were generated with immunoSEQ multiplex PCR, while TCRdb's copy carries only in-frame clones and drops some. The table lists 150,000 to 250,000 clones, approximately 79% of them singletons. Material for sequencing was PBMCs. Every receptor here comes from a girl aged 5-17 years in good health and CMV-seropositive.

The chain recombines TRBV7-8 with TRBJ2-1, with D possibly being TRBD2 (5 bases). The CDR3 extends over 16 amino acids. Germline V gene data show CDR1 as SGHVS and CDR2 as FQNEAQ. Trimming stripped 4 bases from V and 3 bases from J, with 16 bases between. Here the CDR3 reads CASSSYSATLYNEQFF. CDR3 sequence (DNA): TGTGCCAGCAGCTCCTATAGCGCTACCCTCTACAATGAGCAGTTCTTC.

The gene calls are TRBV27 and TRBJ2-3; unclear D gene. The CDR3 extends over 14 amino acids. Between the trimmed V and J ends, which lost 3 bases and 1 base, there was a span of 8 bases. CDR1 and CDR2 (germline): MNHEY, SMNVEV (reference sequence). In DNA, the CDR3 is TGTGCCAGCAGTTTCTTCCCCCGCACAGATACGCAGTATTTT. Protein sequence: CASSFFPRTDTQYF.

This clone was seen only once. The V gene is TRBV10-2, the J gene TRBJ1-6; maybe TRBD1 (6 bases). The CDR3 spans 15 residues. V lost 7 bases to trimming and J lost 10 bases, with 20 bases between them. From germline, CDR1 is WSHSY and CDR2 SAAADI. The CDR3 spells CASNRAGAQGSPLHF. The CDR3 bases are TGCGCCAGCAACCGAGCGGGGGCCCAGGGATCACCCCTCCACTTT.

The genes are TRBV20-1 and TRBJ1-3; unclear D gene. CDR1 and CDR2 from the germline V gene are DFQATT and SNEGSKA (reference sequence). Trimming pared 5 bases from V and 8 bases from J, leaving 10 bases between. The CDR3 is 11 residues long. CDR3 DNA sequence: TGCAGTGCTCTTAATTTTGACACCATATATTTT. Translation gives CSALNFDTIYF.

This chain links TRBV6-6 with TRBJ1-1; TRBD1 is a possible D gene (6 bases). The germline gives CDR1 MNHNY, CDR2 SVGAGI (reference sequence). Trimming cost V 4 bases and J 3 bases, with 9 bases left between them. This CDR3 is built from 13 residues. Written as DNA, the CDR3 is TGTGCCAGCAGTTCAACAGGGCACACTGAAGCTTTCTTT. Its protein product is CASSSTGHTEAFF.

The chain combines TRBV5-1 with TRBJ2-5; the D is unclear. The germline V gene has CDR1 SGHRS and CDR2 YFSETQ. The germline V and J ends were trimmed by 3 bases and 9 bases, with 18 bases remaining between them. The CDR3 covers 14 residues. CDR3 protein: CASSSQAISPAQYF. CDR3 nucleotides: TGCGCCAGCAGCTCCCAAGCGATTTCCCCCGCCCAGTACTTC.

The gene calls are TRBV11-2 and TRBJ2-5; 7 bases are a match to TRBD2. CDR3 size: 16 residues. V dropped 2 bases and J dropped 7; count of bases not matched to a gene: 13. Germline CDR1 reads SGHAT; CDR2 reads FQNNGV. The CDR3 is CASSLIPSRGIGTQYF. CDR3 coding DNA: TGTGCCAGCAGCTTAATCCCCTCGCGGGGGATAGGGACCCAGTACTTC.

This chain links TRBV5-1 with TRBJ2-1, with 7 nucleotides matching TRBD2. Germline CDR1 SGHRS, CDR2 YFSETQ. The CDR3 covers 15 residues. V was pared by 4 bases and J by 5 bases, with 9 bases of the junction left unmatched. In DNA, the CDR3 is TGCGCCAGCAGCCTCGGGCGGGGGTCTCACAATGAGCAGTTCTTC. Its protein is CASSLGRGSHNEQFF.

V gene TRBV10-3 combines with J gene TRBJ1-2; TRBD1 aligns across 7 bases. The CDR3 length is 15 residues. Germline trimming cut 2 bases from V and 0 bases from J; bases unmatched to any gene: 3. The germline CDR1 and CDR2 sequences are ENHRY and SYGVKD. CDR3 DNA sequence: TGTGCCATCAGTGAGGCAGGGACAGCTAACTATGGCTACACCTTC. Amino acids: CAISEAGTANYGYTF.

This chain joins TRBV4-3 and TRBJ1-1; TRBD1 might be the D (6 bases). Trimming took 0 bases from V and 4 from J, leaving 15 bases between them. Germline CDR1 is LGHNA and CDR2 is YSLEER. The CDR3 has 16 amino acids. CDR3 sequence: CASSQERGSSSTEAFF. The CDR3, as DNA: TGCGCCAGCAGCCAAGAAAGGGGGAGCTCGTCCACTGAAGCTTTCTTT.

The chain recombines TRBV5-1 with TRBJ2-1, with TRBD2 identical over 13 bases. CDR1 is SGHRS and CDR2 is YFSETQ in the germline V gene. The CDR3 is 16 amino acids. Trimming cost V 3 bases and J 7 bases; bases outside gene matches: 7. CDR3 nucleotides: TGCGCCAGCAGCTGGACTAGCGGGGGAAATTCGAATGAGCAGTTCTTC. Protein: CASSWTSGGNSNEQFF.

The chain employs TRBV9 and TRBJ1-1; 8 bases are a match to TRBD1. J was trimmed by 8 bases and V by 0 bases; bases with no gene match: 3. The germline V gene encodes CDR1 SGDLS and CDR2 YYNGEE. This CDR3 has 13 amino acids. This CDR3 is CASSVAGGGEAFF. In nucleotides, the CDR3 is TGTGCCAGCAGCGTAGCAGGGGGCGGAGAAGCTTTCTTT.

The chain combines TRBV4-2 with TRBJ2-5, with 12 bases fitting TRBD2. This CDR3 spans 17 amino acids. Germline trimming cut 0 bases from V and 6 bases from J; bases unmatched to any gene: 8. CDR1 and CDR2 from the germline V gene are LGHNA and YNFKEQ. The CDR3 DNA reads as TGTGCCAGCAGCCAAGATCGTGCTAGCGGGGGGGGCAAGACCCAGTACTTC. Protein sequence: CASSQDRASGGGKTQYF.

This clone was observed a few times. V and J are TRBV11-2 and TRBJ1-1; TRBD1 matches at 11 bases. CDR3 length equals 13 residues. Unmatched junction bases numbered 3, after V lost 1 base and J lost 11 bases. Germline V CDR1 and CDR2: SGHAT, FQNNGV. CDR3 in DNA: TGTGCCAGCAGCTTAGGGACAGGGGGCGACGCTTTCTTT. Translated, it gives CASSLGTGGDAFF.

This chain connects TRBV6-1 to TRBJ2-1; 9 bases are a match to TRBD2. The CDR3 covers 15 residues. V was pared by 1 base and J by 7 bases, with 5 bases of the junction left unmatched. In germline, CDR1 is MNHNS, CDR2 SASEGT. CDR3 region: CASSEGGGGANEQFF. DNA of the CDR3: TGTGCCAGCAGTGAAGGGGGCGGGGGGGCTAATGAGCAGTTCTTC.

The J gene is TRBJ2-5, the V gene TRBV5-1; 13 bases line up with TRBD2. This CDR3 spans 19 amino acids. CDR1 and CDR2 from the germline V gene are SGHRS and YFSETQ. V gave up 4 bases and J gave up 0 bases; unmatched junction bases: 12. The CDR3 is CASSGGTSGAPGYQETQYF. The CDR3 DNA reads as TGCGCCAGCAGCGGCGGGACTAGCGGGGCCCCGGGGTACCAAGAGACCCAGTACTTC. Looking up the rest from reference TRBV5-1 and TRBJ2-5 gives the full variable domain: KAGVTQTPRYLIKTRGQQVTLSCSPISGHRSVSWYQQTPGQGLQFLFEYFSETQRNKGNFPGRFSGRQFSNSRSEMNVSTLELGDSALYLCASSGGTSGAPGYQETQYFGPGTRLLVL.

The rearrangement uses TRBV7-9 and TRBJ2-5; D might be TRBD2 (5 bases). V shed 1 base and J shed 5 bases, with 17 bases lying between them. The length of the CDR3 is 16 residues. Germline V gives CDR1 SEHNR, CDR2 FQNEAQ (reference sequence). The CDR3, as DNA: TGTGCCAGCAGCTTAGTCGACAAAGAGGGCTGGGAGACCCAGTACTTC. Amino acids: CASSLVDKEGWETQYF.

The chain recombines TRBV11-3 with TRBJ2-3, with D unresolved. This CDR3 has 15 residues. Trimming cost V 4 bases and J 0 bases, with 11 bases left between them. Germline CDR1 reads SGHNT; CDR2 reads YENEEA. CDR3: CASSSRAKSTDTQYF. In nucleotides, the CDR3 is TGTGCCAGCAGCTCTAGAGCCAAGAGCACAGATACGCAGTATTTT.

J is TRBJ1-1 and V is TRBV19; 12 bases are shared with TRBD1. V lost 6 bases to trimming and J lost 7 bases; unmatched junction nucleotides: 9. The CDR3 length is 15 residues. Germline V gives CDR1 LNHDA, CDR2 SQIVND (reference sequence). The CDR3 here is CASSPRGQGAFEAFF. The CDR3 DNA sequence: TGTGCCAGTAGCCCGAGGGGACAGGGGGCTTTTGAAGCTTTCTTT.

V is TRBV11-2 and J is TRBJ2-3; the D gene is possibly TRBD1 (6 bases). Germline CDR1 SGHAT, CDR2 FQNNGV. The V and J ends lost 1 base and 5 bases respectively, with 13 bases between them. The CDR3 loop spans 15 amino acids. The CDR3 here is CASSLGGLAVDTQYF. Written as DNA, the CDR3 is TGTGCCAGCAGCTTAGGGGGGCTAGCCGTAGATACGCAGTATTTT.